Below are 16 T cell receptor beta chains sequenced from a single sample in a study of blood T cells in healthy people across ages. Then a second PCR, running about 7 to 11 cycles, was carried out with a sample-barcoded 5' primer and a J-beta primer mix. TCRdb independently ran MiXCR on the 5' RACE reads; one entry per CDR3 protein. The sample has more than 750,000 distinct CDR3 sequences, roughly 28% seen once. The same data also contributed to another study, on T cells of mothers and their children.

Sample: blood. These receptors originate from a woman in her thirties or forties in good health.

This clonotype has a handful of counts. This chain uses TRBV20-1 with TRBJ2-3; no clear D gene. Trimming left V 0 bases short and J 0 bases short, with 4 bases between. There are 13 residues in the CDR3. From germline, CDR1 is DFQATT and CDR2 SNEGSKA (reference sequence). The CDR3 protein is CSARDPSTDTQYF. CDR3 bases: TGCAGTGCTAGAGATCCGAGCACAGATACGCAGTATTTT.

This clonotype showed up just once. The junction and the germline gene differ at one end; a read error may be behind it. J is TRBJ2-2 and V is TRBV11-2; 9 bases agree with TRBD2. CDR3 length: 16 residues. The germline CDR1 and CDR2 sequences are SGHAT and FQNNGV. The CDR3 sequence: CASSLAAGGNTVELFF. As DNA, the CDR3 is TGTGCCAGCAGCTTAGCAGCGGGGGGAAACACCGTGGAGCTGTTTTTT.

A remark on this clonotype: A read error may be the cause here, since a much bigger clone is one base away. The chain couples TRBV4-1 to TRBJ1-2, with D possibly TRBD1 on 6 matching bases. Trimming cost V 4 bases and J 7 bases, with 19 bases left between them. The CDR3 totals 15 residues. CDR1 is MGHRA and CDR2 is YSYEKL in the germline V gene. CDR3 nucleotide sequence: TGCGCCAGCAGCCGAGATAGGACAGACCCCTCTGGCTACACCTTC. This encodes CASSRDRTDPSGYTF.

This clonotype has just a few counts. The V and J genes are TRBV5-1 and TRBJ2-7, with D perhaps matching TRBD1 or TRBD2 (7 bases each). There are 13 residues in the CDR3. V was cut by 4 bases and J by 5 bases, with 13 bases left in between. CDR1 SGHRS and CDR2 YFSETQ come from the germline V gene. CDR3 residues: CASSREGANEQYF. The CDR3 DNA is TGCGCCAGCAGCAGGGAGGGGGCGAACGAGCAGTACTTC.

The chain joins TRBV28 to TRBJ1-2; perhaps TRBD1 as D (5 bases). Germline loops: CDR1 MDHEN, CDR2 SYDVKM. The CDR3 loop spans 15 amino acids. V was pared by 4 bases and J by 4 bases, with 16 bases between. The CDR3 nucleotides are TGTGCCAGCAGTTCCCCAGGAGGGGTGGGCTATGGCTACACCTTC. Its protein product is CASSSPGGVGYGYTF.

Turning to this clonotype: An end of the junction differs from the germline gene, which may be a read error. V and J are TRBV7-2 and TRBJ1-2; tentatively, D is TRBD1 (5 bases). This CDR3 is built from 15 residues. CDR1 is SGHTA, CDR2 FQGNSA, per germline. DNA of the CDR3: TGTGCTAGCAGCTTGGGAGGGTTTGGGGGCTATGGCTACACCTTC. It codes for CASSLGGFGGYGYTF.

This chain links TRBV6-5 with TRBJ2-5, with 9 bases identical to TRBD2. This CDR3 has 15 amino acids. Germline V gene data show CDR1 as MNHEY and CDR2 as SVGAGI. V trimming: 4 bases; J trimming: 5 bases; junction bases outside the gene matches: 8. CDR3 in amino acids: CASSFSGGSGETQYF. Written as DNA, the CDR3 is TGTGCCAGCAGTTTTAGCGGGGGCTCGGGGGAGACCCAGTACTTC.

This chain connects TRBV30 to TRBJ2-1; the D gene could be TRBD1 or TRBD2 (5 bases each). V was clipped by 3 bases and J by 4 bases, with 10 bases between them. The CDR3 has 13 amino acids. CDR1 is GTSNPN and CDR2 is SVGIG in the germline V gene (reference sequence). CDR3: CAWRPGLYNEQFF. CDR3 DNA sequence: TGTGCCTGGAGGCCGGGGCTATACAATGAGCAGTTCTTC.

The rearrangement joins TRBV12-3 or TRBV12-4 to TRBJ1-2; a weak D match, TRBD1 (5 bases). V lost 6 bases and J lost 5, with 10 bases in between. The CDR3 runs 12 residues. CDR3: CASRGATYGYTF. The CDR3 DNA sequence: TGTGCCAGCAGAGGGGCGACGTATGGCTACACCTTC.

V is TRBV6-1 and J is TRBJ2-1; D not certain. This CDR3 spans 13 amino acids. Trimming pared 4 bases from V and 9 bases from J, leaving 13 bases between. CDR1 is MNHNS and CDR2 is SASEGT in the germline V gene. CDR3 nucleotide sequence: TGTGCCAGCAGTGTGATGGTCCACGCTGAGCAGTTCTTC. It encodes CASSVMVHAEQFF.

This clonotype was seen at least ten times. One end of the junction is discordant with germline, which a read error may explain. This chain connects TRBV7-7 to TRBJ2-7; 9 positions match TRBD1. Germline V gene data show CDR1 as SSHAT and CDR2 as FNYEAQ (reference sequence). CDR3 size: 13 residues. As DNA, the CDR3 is TGTGCTAGCAGCTCTACGGGACAGGGCGAGCAGTACTTC. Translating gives CASSSTGQGEQYF.

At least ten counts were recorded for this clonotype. The CDR3 loop is CAISESETQYF. DNA of the CDR3: TGTGCCATCAGTGAGTCGGAGACCCAGTACTTC. V is TRBV10-3 and J is TRBJ2-5; D remains ambiguous. Germline CDR1 ENHRY, CDR2 SYGVKD. The CDR3 has 11 residues. The ends were cut back, 0 bases at V and 5 bases at J, with 1 base in the middle.

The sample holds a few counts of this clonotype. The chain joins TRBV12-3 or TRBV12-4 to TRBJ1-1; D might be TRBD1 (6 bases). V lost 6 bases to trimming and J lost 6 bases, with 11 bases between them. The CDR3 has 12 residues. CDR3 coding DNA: TGTGCCAGCAGAGAGGGGGGCCCTGAAGCTTTCTTT. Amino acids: CASREGGPEAFF.

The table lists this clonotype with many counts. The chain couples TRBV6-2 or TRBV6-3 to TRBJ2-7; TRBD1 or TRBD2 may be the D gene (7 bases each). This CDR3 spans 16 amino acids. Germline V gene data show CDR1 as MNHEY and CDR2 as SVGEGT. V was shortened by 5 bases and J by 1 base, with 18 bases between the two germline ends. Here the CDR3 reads CASSLTRGGASYEQYF. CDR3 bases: TGTGCCAGCAGTCTTACCAGGGGGGGAGCTTCCTACGAGCAGTACTTC.

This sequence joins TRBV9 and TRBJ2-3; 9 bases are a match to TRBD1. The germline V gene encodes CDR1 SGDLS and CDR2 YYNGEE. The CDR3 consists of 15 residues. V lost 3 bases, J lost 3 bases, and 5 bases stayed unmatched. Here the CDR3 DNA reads TGTGCCAGCAGCGAGAGGGACAGGGAGACAGATACGCAGTATTTT. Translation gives CASSERDRETDTQYF. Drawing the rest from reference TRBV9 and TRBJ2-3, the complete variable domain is DSGVTQTPKHLITATGQRVTLRCSPRSGDLSVYWYQQSLDQGLQFLIQYYNGEERAKGNILERFSAQQFPDLHSELNLSSLELGDSALYFCASSERDRETDTQYFGPGTRLTVL.

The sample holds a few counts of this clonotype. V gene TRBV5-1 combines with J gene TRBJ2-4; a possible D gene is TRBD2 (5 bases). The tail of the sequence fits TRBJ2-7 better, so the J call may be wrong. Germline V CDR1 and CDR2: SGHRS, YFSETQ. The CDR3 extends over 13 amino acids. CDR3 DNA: TGCGCCAGCAACCGCGCCGAGGGCTGCGAGCAGTACTTC. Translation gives CASNRAEGCEQYF.